The 32 T cell receptor beta chains below come from one sample, sequenced in a study of T cells in Graves' hyperthyroidism and ophthalmopathy (dated by TCRdb to the late 2010s). Library preparation was by multiplex PCR. TCRdb lists the instrument as Illumina HiSeq 2000. TCR beta CDR3 regions were amplified from RNA transcripts. The TCR CDR3 was subjected to a first round of RT-PCR using the HTBI primer set and the Qiagen OneStep RT-PCR kit. TCRdb trimmed public reads at Q25 via fastp, called clones via MiXCR and kept in-frame beta chains. All rows with the same CDR3 protein become a single entry with the most common DNA and genes. The sample yields about 290,000 distinct CDR3 sequences; about 13% were counted once. The leading ten clones occupy approximately 7.9% of the sample. The sequenced sample consisted of blood. These receptor sequences come from a woman between 35 and 50 years old with Graves' hyperthyroidism.

Concerning this clonotype itself: One end of the junction fails to match germline, which may point to a read error. The chain links TRBV2 to TRBJ2-3, with D maybe TRBD2 (5 bases). The CDR3 is made up of 15 amino acids. CDR1 SNHLY and CDR2 FYNNEI come from the germline V gene. The CDR3 loop is CPSSHAGKARDTQYF. For the CDR3, the DNA is TGTCCCAGCAGTCATGCCGGGAAGGCCAGGGATACGCAGTATTTT.

The sample holds many counts of this clonotype. The rearrangement joins TRBV29-1 to TRBJ2-7; 8 nucleotides match TRBD1. The ends lost 8 bases at V and 4 bases at J; junction bases unmatched: 7. The CDR3 runs to 12 residues. Germline CDR1 is SQVTM and CDR2 is ANQGSEA. The CDR3 here is CSTRTGPYEQYF. CDR3 DNA sequence: TGCAGCACGAGGACAGGGCCGTACGAGCAGTACTTC.

In this sample, this clonotype turned up many times. The J gene is TRBJ2-7, the V gene TRBV28; 9 bases agree with TRBD2. There are 17 residues in the CDR3. V lost 3 bases and J lost 1; bases outside the gene matches: 10. Germline CDR1 and CDR2: MDHEN and SYDVKM. CDR3 residues: CASSLATSGSFSYEQYF. In nucleotides, the CDR3 is TGTGCCAGCAGTTTGGCGACTAGCGGATCCTTTTCCTACGAGCAGTACTTC.

Note on this clonotype: A junction end diverges from the germline sequence, so it may reflect a read error. The genes are TRBV6-2 or TRBV6-3 and TRBJ1-1; D remains unclear. The germline V gene has CDR1 MNHEY and CDR2 SVGEGT. The CDR3 consists of 13 residues. This CDR3 is CASSYSPNTAAFF. In DNA, the CDR3 is TGTGCCAGCAGTTACAGCCCGAACACTGCAGCTTTCTTT.

This clonotype was picked up many times. The genes are TRBV12-3 or TRBV12-4 and TRBJ2-2; TRBD1 is a possible D gene (5 bases). The ends were cut back, 5 bases at V and 3 bases at J, with 13 bases in the middle. The CDR3 totals 15 residues. The chain's CDR3 is CASSPGIADTGELFF. The CDR3 region has the DNA TGTGCCAGCAGTCCAGGGATTGCGGACACCGGGGAGCTGTTTTTT.

This clonotype has a handful of counts. The chain is built from TRBV3-1 and TRBJ2-5; 7 bases are a match to TRBD2. The CDR3 runs to 15 residues. The J segment lost 2 bases and the V segment lost 5 bases, leaving 8 bases of the junction unmatched. CDR1 and CDR2 (germline): LGHDT, YNNKEL (reference sequence). The DNA for the CDR3 is TGTGCCAGCAGCTCAGCGGGACGGAGACAAGAGACCCAGTACTTC. Amino acid sequence: CASSSAGRRQETQYF.

This clonotype has a count of ten or more. This chain uses TRBV13 with TRBJ2-2; the D call may be TRBD1 or TRBD2 (5 bases each). Looked up from germline, CDR1 is PRHDT and CDR2 is FYEKMQ (reference sequence). The CDR3 is 12 amino acids. V dropped 5 bases and J dropped 6 bases, with 7 bases sitting between them. The CDR3 sequence: CASSRGAGELFF. DNA for the CDR3: TGTGCCAGCAGCCGAGGGGCCGGGGAGCTGTTTTTT.

This clonotype was picked up many times. The J gene is TRBJ2-3, the V gene TRBV5-1, with D possibly being TRBD2 (5 bases). This CDR3 is 12 amino acids long. V was pared by 0 bases and J by 6 bases, with 5 bases between. Looked up from germline, CDR1 is SGHRS and CDR2 is YFSETQ. CDR3 bases: TGCGCCAGCAGCTTGGAGCGGGATACGCAGTATTTT. It translates to CASSLERDTQYF. The full variable domain, completed using reference TRBV5-1 and TRBJ2-3, is KAGVTQTPRYLIKTRGQQVTLSCSPISGHRSVSWYQQTPGQGLQFLFEYFSETQRNKGNFPGRFSGRQFSNSRSEMNVSTLELGDSALYLCASSLERDTQYFGPGTRLTVL.

This clonotype was detected only a few times. The V and J genes are TRBV5-6 and TRBJ1-6; D uncertain. The CDR3 extends over 16 amino acids. The V end lost 3 bases, the J end lost 0 bases, and 10 bases lay between the germline ends. CDR1 and CDR2 (germline): SGHDT, YYEEEE. The CDR3 nucleotides read TGTGCCAGCAGCTACGGACTGAGCTCCTATAATTCACCCCTCCACTTT. Translated: CASSYGLSSYNSPLHF.

This clonotype was detected ten times or more. The chain links TRBV6-5 to TRBJ2-2; D might be TRBD1 or TRBD2, each matching 6 bases. This CDR3 has 15 amino acids. Germline V CDR1 and CDR2: MNHEY, SVGAGI. The V gene lost 2 bases and the J gene lost 6 bases, with 13 bases spanning the gap. The CDR3 region has the DNA TGTGCCAGCAGTTACGTCCAGGGGACTCCCGGGGAGCTGTTTTTT. Translated: CASSYVQGTPGELFF.

Turning to this clonotype: The junction shows a germline mismatch at one end, possibly a read error. This rearrangement joins TRBV6-8 to TRBJ1-2; unclear D gene. Germline V CDR1 and CDR2: MNHGY, SAAAGT. This CDR3 spans 13 amino acids. The CDR3 protein is CTSSYFGIYGYTF. The CDR3 DNA follows: TGTACCAGCAGTTACTTTGGCATATATGGCTACACCTTC.

This chain joins TRBV7-9 and TRBJ1-3; no definite D call. The CDR3 is made up of 15 amino acids. Germline CDR1 is SEHNR and CDR2 is FQNEAQ (reference sequence). V was cut by 0 bases and J by 2 bases, with 8 bases left in between. CDR3 DNA sequence: TGTGCCAGCAGCTTAGCGGTGTCCGCTGGAAACACCATATATTTT. Its translation: CASSLAVSAGNTIYF. The variable domain in full, with the rest retrieved from reference TRBV7-9 and TRBJ1-3, is DTGVSQNPRHKITKRGQNVTFRCDPISEHNRLYWYRQTLGQGPEFLTYFQNEAQLEKSRLLSDRFSAERPKGSFSTLEIQRTEQGDSAMYLCASSLAVSAGNTIYFGEGSWLTVV.

Details on this clonotype: Mismatch with germline at one junction end may stem from a read error. CDR3 sequence (DNA): TGTGTCAGCAGCCAAGATATCCTACGGGGCGAGCAGTACTTC. It encodes CVSSQDILRGEQYF. The J gene is TRBJ2-7, the V gene TRBV3-1; TRBD2 might be the D (5 bases). Germline CDR1 reads LGHDT; CDR2 reads YNNKEL (reference sequence). This CDR3 spans 14 amino acids.

This clonotype was detected many times. The V and J genes are TRBV11-3 and TRBJ2-7, with TRBD2 matching 7 bases. Germline trimming cut 4 bases from V and 7 bases from J; bases unmatched to any gene: 7. Germline values: CDR1 SGHNT, CDR2 YENEEA. This CDR3 has 13 residues. The CDR3 sequence is CASSYGRATEQYF. The CDR3 bases are TGTGCCAGCAGCTATGGGAGGGCGACTGAGCAGTACTTC.

This clonotype came up many times. The chain uses TRBV3-1 and TRBJ2-5; TRBD2 matches at 12 bases. CDR1 is LGHDT and CDR2 is YNNKEL in the germline V gene (reference sequence). This CDR3 is 16 amino acids long. J was trimmed by 4 bases and V by 1 base; bases with no gene match: 4. In DNA form, the CDR3 reads TGTGCCAGCAGCCAAGTGGCTAGCGGGGGGGGAGAGACCCAGTACTTC. Its translation: CASSQVASGGGETQYF.

This clonotype was seen at least ten times. The gene calls are TRBV30 and TRBJ1-1; D remains unclear. Germline lookup yields CDR1 GTSNPN and CDR2 SVGIG (reference sequence). This CDR3 has 12 residues. The V and J ends lost 8 bases and 1 base respectively, with 11 bases between them. This CDR3 is CAAERENTEAFF. The CDR3 DNA follows: TGTGCCGCAGAGAGGGAGAACACTGAAGCTTTCTTT.

This clonotype was observed at least ten times. This sequence joins TRBV20-1 and TRBJ1-6; D remains unclear. The CDR3 extends over 14 amino acids. CDR1 and CDR2 (germline): DFQATT, SNEGSKA (reference sequence). The V end lost 3 bases, the J end lost 10 bases, and 16 bases lay between the germline ends. CDR3 protein: CSASQAREGSPLHF. As DNA, the CDR3 is TGCAGTGCTAGCCAAGCCCGGGAGGGATCACCCCTCCACTTT.

At least ten counts were recorded for this clonotype. The rearrangement joins TRBV28 to TRBJ1-1; D perhaps matches TRBD1 (6 bases). Trimming stripped 6 bases from V and 0 bases from J, with 11 bases between. The CDR3 covers 14 residues. Per germline, CDR1 MDHEN and CDR2 SYDVKM. The CDR3 sequence: CASRYRAMNTEAFF. DNA for the CDR3: TGTGCCAGCAGATACAGGGCTATGAACACTGAAGCTTTCTTT.

In its sample, this clonotype was seen many times. This rearrangement joins TRBV27 to TRBJ1-1; unclear D gene. The V end was cut by 3 bases, the J end by 4 bases, with 9 bases between. Germline CDR1 and CDR2: MNHEY and SMNVEV (reference sequence). The CDR3 consists of 13 residues. The CDR3 sequence is CASSFRRTTEAFF. CDR3 coding DNA: TGTGCCAGCAGTTTCCGCAGGACCACTGAAGCTTTCTTT.

The chain uses TRBV15 and TRBJ2-7, with 11 bases lining up with TRBD1. With 1 base clipped from V and 6 bases from J, the junction kept 8 bases outside the gene matches. This CDR3 comprises 16 residues. The germline V gene encodes CDR1 LNHNV and CDR2 YYDKDF (reference sequence). The CDR3: CATSRVPGDRGTEQYF. In nucleotides, the CDR3 is TGTGCCACCAGCAGAGTCCCCGGGGACAGGGGGACCGAGCAGTACTTC.

This clonotype was counted many times. V gene TRBV20-1 combines with J gene TRBJ2-1; D uncertain. The CDR3 has 13 amino acids. Germline V lookup: CDR1 DFQATT, CDR2 SNEGSKA (reference sequence). V gave up 5 bases and J gave up 4 bases, with 12 bases separating them. The DNA of the CDR3 is TGCAGTGCTCCAAAACCCCCTTACAATGAGCAGTTCTTC. Residues: CSAPKPPYNEQFF.

This clonotype was observed many times. The rearrangement joins TRBV20-1 to TRBJ2-7, with D possibly TRBD2 on 6 matching bases. The V end was cut by 3 bases, the J end by 2 bases, with 14 bases between. The CDR3 covers 14 residues. CDR1 is DFQATT, CDR2 SNEGSKA, per germline (reference sequence). CDR3 loop: CSARSRRTTYEQYF. CDR3 nucleotide sequence: TGCAGTGCTAGGTCGCGCAGGACTACCTACGAGCAGTACTTC.

This clonotype came up many times. The gene calls are TRBV28 and TRBJ2-2; a weak D match, TRBD2 (5 bases). The CDR3 consists of 14 residues. V shed 6 bases and J shed 4 bases, with 12 bases lying between them. Germline V gene data show CDR1 as MDHEN and CDR2 as SYDVKM. CDR3 coding DNA: TGTGCCAGCAGCTCTAGCAGCCGCACCGGGGAGCTGTTTTTT. Translating it yields CASSSSSRTGELFF.

The V call is TRBV15, the J call TRBJ2-2, with no clear D. Trimming pared 0 bases from V and 0 bases from J, leaving 11 bases between. The CDR3 loop spans 17 amino acids. The germline V gene has CDR1 LNHNV and CDR2 YYDKDF (reference sequence). The DNA for the CDR3 is TGTGCCACCAGCAGAGAATGGGGAACAGCGAACACCGGGGAGCTGTTTTTT. It is translated as CATSREWGTANTGELFF.

The table lists this clonotype with a few counts. J is TRBJ1-3 and V is TRBV5-1; no definite D call. CDR1 is SGHRS and CDR2 is YFSETQ in the germline V gene. The CDR3 covers 11 residues. V lost 5 bases, J lost 4 bases, and 4 bases lay in between. CDR3 bases: TGCGCCAGCAGAGCGGGAAACACCATATATTTT. Its protein product is CASRAGNTIYF. The full variable domain, its missing parts supplied by reference TRBV5-1 and TRBJ1-3, is KAGVTQTPRYLIKTRGQQVTLSCSPISGHRSVSWYQQTPGQGLQFLFEYFSETQRNKGNFPGRFSGRQFSNSRSEMNVSTLELGDSALYLCASRAGNTIYFGEGSWLTVV.

This clonotype was seen at least ten times. This chain joins TRBV4-1 and TRBJ1-1; D may be TRBD1 (5 bases). This CDR3 comprises 16 residues. Germline values: CDR1 MGHRA, CDR2 YSYEKL. V lost 6 bases and J lost 4, with 21 bases in between. DNA of the CDR3: TGCGCCAGCAGGGGGACGGGCAGCCCCCTGGGCACTGAAGCTTTCTTT. Translated: CASRGTGSPLGTEAFF.

This clonotype was picked up one time. The chain has TRBV3-1 and TRBJ2-7; 7 nucleotides agree with TRBD2. The length of the CDR3 is 16 residues. Trimming at V came to 0 bases and at J to 8 bases, leaving 13 bases not matched to a gene. Germline CDR1 and CDR2: LGHDT and YNNKEL (reference sequence). CDR3 nucleotide sequence: TGTGCCAGCAGCCAAGATCGACTAGCCTCATCTGGAAAGCAGTACTTC. It translates to CASSQDRLASSGKQYF.

This clonotype was recorded many times. CDR3 sequence (DNA): TGTGCCAGCAGCTTTCACCGGGGGCCCTCGAATTACGAGCAGTACTTC. It specifies CASSFHRGPSNYEQYF. This chain connects TRBV7-9 to TRBJ2-7, with D perhaps matching TRBD1 or TRBD2 (6 bases each). V dropped 3 bases and J dropped 4 bases, with 19 bases sitting between them. The CDR3 runs to 16 residues. The germline CDR1 and CDR2 sequences are SEHNR and FQNEAQ (reference sequence).

V is TRBV28 and J is TRBJ2-7; TRBD2 matches at 10 bases. Germline V gene sequence: CDR1 MDHEN, CDR2 SYDVKM. The CDR3 consists of 15 residues. V shed 6 bases, J shed 2 bases, and the junction held 7 bases outside the gene matches. The CDR3 spells CASSPPGLATYEQYF. CDR3 in DNA: TGTGCCAGCAGCCCGCCGGGACTAGCGACCTACGAGCAGTACTTC.

This clonotype has a count of ten or more. The V and J genes are TRBV19 and TRBJ2-7; 9 bases are shared with TRBD1. The germline V gene has CDR1 LNHDA and CDR2 SQIVND (reference sequence). The CDR3 runs 15 residues. Trimming removed 4 bases from V and 4 bases from J; junction bases left unmatched: 8. CDR3 residues: CASSNGGTGIYEQYF. The CDR3 nucleotides are TGTGCCAGTAGTAATGGCGGGACAGGGATATACGAGCAGTACTTC.

The V gene is TRBV6-2 or TRBV6-3, the J gene TRBJ2-7, with 13 bases that match TRBD2. The germline V gene encodes CDR1 MNHEY and CDR2 SVGEGT. Trimming at V came to 5 bases and at J to 2 bases, leaving 6 bases not matched to a gene. The CDR3 has 16 residues. In DNA, the CDR3 is TGTGCCAGCAGTCGGGCCGGGACTAGCGGGACCTACGAGCAGTACTTC. It codes for CASSRAGTSGTYEQYF.

This clonotype was counted between two and nine times. The V call is TRBV11-3, the J call TRBJ2-1; no definite D call. CDR3 length: 14 residues. Germline V lookup: CDR1 SGHNT, CDR2 YENEEA. V lost 5 bases to trimming and J lost 3 bases, with 11 bases between them. The CDR3 DNA reads TGTGCCAGCAGCCGTGGACGGAACTACAATGAGCAGTTCTTC. Encoded protein: CASSRGRNYNEQFF.